This passage covers 14 T cell receptor beta chains from one sample sequenced in a study of beta chain features in type 1 diabetes. These receptors' antigens are unknown. The study reverse transcribed the entire isolated RNA, so it sequenced expressed TCRB transcripts. Sequenced by immunoSEQ multiplex PCR; TCRdb stores in-frame clones only, minus some. This table holds some 240,000 clones, approximately 16% found once. Study-level findings and limits: TCRB CDR3s were moderately but significantly shorter in Type 1 diabetes patients in all four CD4+ subsets.

The specimen was naive CD4+ T cells from blood. Receptors were obtained from a man aged 25-45 years with type 1 diabetes.

J is TRBJ2-1 and V is TRBV5-4, with D perhaps matching TRBD1 (6 bases). From germline, CDR1 is SGHNT and CDR2 YYREEE (reference sequence). This CDR3 spans 13 amino acids. The V end lost 6 bases, the J end lost 4 bases, and 11 bases lay between the germline ends. The CDR3 region is CASTTTGYNEQFF. CDR3 DNA sequence: TGTGCCAGCACCACCACAGGGTACAATGAGCAGTTCTTC.

In its sample, this clone was seen a few times. V and J are TRBV18 and TRBJ2-3; 7 bases are a match to TRBD1. CDR1 and CDR2 (germline): KGHSH, LQKENI. J gave up 2 bases and V 6 bases, and 11 bases lay outside the gene matches. The CDR3 is 16 amino acids. The CDR3 DNA reads TGTGCCAGCTCGTTCTCCCAGACAGGGCACACAGATACGCAGTATTTT. Its protein product is CASSFSQTGHTDTQYF.

V and J are TRBV7-8 and TRBJ2-7; 8 bases fit TRBD1. Trimming at V came to 4 bases and at J to 1 base, leaving 9 bases not matched to a gene. The CDR3 spans 16 residues. CDR1 SGHVS and CDR2 FQNEAQ come from the germline V gene. CDR3 in DNA: TGTGCCAGCAGCTACCAAACAGGGGGAGCATCCTACGAGCAGTACTTC. The encoded protein is CASSYQTGGASYEQYF. The variable domain in full, completed from reference TRBV7-8 and TRBJ2-7, reads GAGVSQSPRYKVAKRGQDVALRCDPISGHVSLFWYQQALGQGPEFLTYFQNEAQLDKSGLPSDRFFAERPEGSVSTLKIQRTQQEDSAVYLCASSYQTGGASYEQYFGPGTRLTVT.

The table lists this clone with a few counts. The chain is built from TRBV7-2 and TRBJ2-2; the match to TRBD1 covers 9 bases. The trim removed 5 bases at V and 4 bases at J, leaving 5 bases unmatched. The germline CDR1 and CDR2 sequences are SGHTA and FQGNSA. This CDR3 contains 15 residues. The CDR3: CASSPNRGRTGELFF. CDR3 nucleotide sequence: TGTGCCAGCAGCCCGAACAGGGGGCGCACCGGGGAGCTGTTTTTT.

This clone was observed a few times. The chain carries TRBV9 and TRBJ1-1; D gene unclear. Germline-derived CDR1 and CDR2 are SGDLS and YYNGEE. The CDR3 has 12 residues. The ends were cut back, 3 bases at V and 7 bases at J, with 10 bases in the middle. The CDR3 DNA follows: TGTGCCAGCAGCGGAAGGTATCGTGAAGCTTTCTTT. Its protein is CASSGRYREAFF.

V usage is TRBV7-2 and J usage is TRBJ2-5, with 10 bases fitting TRBD2. The CDR3 length is 16 residues. CDR1 and CDR2 (germline): SGHTA, FQGNSA. J gave up 4 bases and V 0 bases, and 5 bases lay outside the gene matches. Here the CDR3 DNA reads TGTGCCAGCAGCTTAGCGGCTAGCGGGAGTAGAGAGACCCAGTACTTC. Protein: CASSLAASGSRETQYF.

This clone was seen a few times. Sequence at one end of the junction differs from germline and may be a read error. This chain connects TRBV20-1 to TRBJ1-2; D unresolved. The CDR3 is 9 amino acids. The germline CDR1 and CDR2 sequences are DFQATT and SNEGSKA (reference sequence). The CDR3 here is CSAKGRESF. CDR3 nucleotide sequence: TGCAGTGCAAAAGGAAGGGAATCCTTC.

This clone was detected only once. The V and J genes are TRBV4-3 and TRBJ1-3, with TRBD1 matching over 8 bases. The CDR3 sequence is 19 residues long. V lost 0 bases and J lost 9; bases outside the gene matches: 19. CDR1 LGHNA and CDR2 YSLEER come from the germline V gene. This CDR3 reads CASSQDRPGGVSLRGTIYF. The CDR3 DNA is TGCGCCAGCAGCCAAGATCGACCAGGGGGCGTCTCACTGAGGGGCACCATATATTTT.

The rearrangement joins TRBV18 to TRBJ2-1; no reliable D call. The CDR3 totals 17 residues. Deletions cut 3 bases from V and 0 bases from J, with 15 bases between. CDR1 and CDR2 (germline): KGHSH, LQKENI. This CDR3 reads CASSPFTSQSSYNEQFF. DNA of the CDR3: TGTGCCAGCTCACCCTTTACCAGCCAGAGCTCCTACAATGAGCAGTTCTTC. Drawing the rest from reference TRBV18 and TRBJ2-1, the complete variable domain is NAGVMQNPRHLVRRRGQEARLRCSPMKGHSHVYWYRQLPEEGLKFMVYLQKENIIDESGMPKERFSAEFPKEGPSILRIQQVVRGDSAAYFCASSPFTSQSSYNEQFFGPGTRLTVL.

V usage is TRBV7-2 and J usage is TRBJ2-5; 11 bases agree with TRBD2. This CDR3 comprises 16 residues. Germline trimming cut 5 bases from V and 0 bases from J; bases unmatched to any gene: 5. Germline CDR1 is SGHTA and CDR2 is FQGNSA. The CDR3 DNA follows: TGTGCCAGCAGCGTTACTAGCGGGAGTTACCAAGAGACCCAGTACTTC. It is translated as CASSVTSGSYQETQYF.

This rearrangement joins TRBV9 to TRBJ1-5, with a possible D match to TRBD1 (6 bases). The germline V and J ends were trimmed by 0 bases and 8 bases, with 15 bases remaining between them. CDR3 length: 15 amino acids. Germline V CDR1 and CDR2: SGDLS, YYNGEE. This CDR3 reads CASSVVGSPGEPQHF. DNA for the CDR3: TGTGCCAGCAGCGTAGTTGGCAGTCCAGGGGAGCCCCAGCATTTT.

This clone has a handful of counts. This sequence joins TRBV9 and TRBJ2-7; 9 bases match TRBD2. Germline CDR1 reads SGDLS; CDR2 reads YYNGEE. The CDR3 totals 14 residues. V was pared by 4 bases and J by 2 bases, with 4 bases of the junction left unmatched. CDR3 sequence (DNA): TGTGCCAGCAGCCTCACTAGCGGGCCCTACGAGCAGTACTTC. It is translated as CASSLTSGPYEQYF.

V is TRBV2 and J is TRBJ2-7; the match to TRBD1 covers 7 bases. CDR1 is SNHLY, CDR2 FYNNEI, per germline. This CDR3 spans 12 amino acids. Unmatched junction bases numbered 7, after V lost 2 bases and J lost 12 bases. The CDR3 here is CASSESPRTGYF. The CDR3 bases are TGTGCCAGCAGTGAATCCCCCCGGACAGGGTACTTC.

This chain connects TRBV7-9 to TRBJ2-1; tentatively, D is TRBD2 (5 bases). CDR1 is SEHNR and CDR2 is FQNEAQ in the germline V gene (reference sequence). The V and J ends lost 0 bases and 6 bases respectively, with 6 bases between them. This CDR3 is 13 amino acids long. The CDR3 nucleotides read TGTGCCAGCAGCTTAGCGCTAGCCAATGAGCAGTTCTTC. The encoded protein is CASSLALANEQFF. The variable domain in full, completed from reference TRBV7-9 and TRBJ2-1, reads DTGVSQNPRHKITKRGQNVTFRCDPISEHNRLYWYRQTLGQGPEFLTYFQNEAQLEKSRLLSDRFSAERPKGSFSTLEIQRTEQGDSAMYLCASSLALANEQFFGPGTRLTVL.